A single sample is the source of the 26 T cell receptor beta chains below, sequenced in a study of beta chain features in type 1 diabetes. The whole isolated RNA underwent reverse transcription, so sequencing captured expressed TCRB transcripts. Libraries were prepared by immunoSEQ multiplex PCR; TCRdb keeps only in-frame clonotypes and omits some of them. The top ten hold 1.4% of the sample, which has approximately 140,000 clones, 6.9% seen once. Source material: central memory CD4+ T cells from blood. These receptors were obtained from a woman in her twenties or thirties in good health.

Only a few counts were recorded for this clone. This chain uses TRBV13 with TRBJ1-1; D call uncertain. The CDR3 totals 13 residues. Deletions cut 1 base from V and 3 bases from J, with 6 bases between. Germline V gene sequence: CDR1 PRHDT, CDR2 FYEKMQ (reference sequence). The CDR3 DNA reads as TGTGCCAGCAGCTTAGATCTAGACACTGAAGCTTTCTTT. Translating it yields CASSLDLDTEAFF.

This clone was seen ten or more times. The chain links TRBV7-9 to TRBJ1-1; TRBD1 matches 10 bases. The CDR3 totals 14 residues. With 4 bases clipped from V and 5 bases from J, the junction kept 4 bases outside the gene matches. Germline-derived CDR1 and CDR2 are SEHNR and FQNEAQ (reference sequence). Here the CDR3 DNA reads TGTGCCAGCAGCTCGAGGACAGGGGGTACTGAAGCTTTCTTT. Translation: CASSSRTGGTEAFF. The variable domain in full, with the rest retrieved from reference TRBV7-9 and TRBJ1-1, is DTGVSQNPRHKITKRGQNVTFRCDPISEHNRLYWYRQTLGQGPEFLTYFQNEAQLEKSRLLSDRFSAERPKGSFSTLEIQRTEQGDSAMYLCASSSRTGGTEAFFGQGTRLTVV.

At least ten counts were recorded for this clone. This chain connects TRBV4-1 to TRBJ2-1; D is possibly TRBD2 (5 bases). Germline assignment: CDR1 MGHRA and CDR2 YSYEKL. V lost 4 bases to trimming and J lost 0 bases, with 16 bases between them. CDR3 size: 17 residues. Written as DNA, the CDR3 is TGCGCCAGCAGCCCCCAACTAAGGAGGAGCTCCTACAATGAGCAGTTCTTC. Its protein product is CASSPQLRRSSYNEQFF.

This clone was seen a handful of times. The CDR3 here is CAWSRTGPAGNTIYF. DNA for the CDR3: TGTGCCTGGAGCCGAACAGGGCCAGCTGGAAACACCATATATTTT. The chain joins TRBV30 to TRBJ1-3; the D gene is possibly TRBD1 (6 bases). V was shortened by 3 bases and J by 2 bases, with 14 bases between the two germline ends. Looked up from germline, CDR1 is GTSNPN and CDR2 is SVGIG (reference sequence). This CDR3 spans 15 amino acids.

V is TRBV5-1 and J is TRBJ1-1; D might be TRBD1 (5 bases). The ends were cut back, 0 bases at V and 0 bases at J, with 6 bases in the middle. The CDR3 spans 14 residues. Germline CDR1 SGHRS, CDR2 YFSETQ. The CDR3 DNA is TGCGCCAGCAGCTTGGACAGGCTGAACACTGAAGCTTTCTTT. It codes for CASSLDRLNTEAFF.

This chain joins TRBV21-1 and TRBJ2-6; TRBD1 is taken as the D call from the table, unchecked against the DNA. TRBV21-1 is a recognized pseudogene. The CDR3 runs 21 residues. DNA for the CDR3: TGTGCCAGCAGCAAAGCTCCGTCGGGACAGGTGCTTCCCTCTGGGGCCAACGTCCTGACTTTC. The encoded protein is CASSKAPSGQVLPSGANVLTF.

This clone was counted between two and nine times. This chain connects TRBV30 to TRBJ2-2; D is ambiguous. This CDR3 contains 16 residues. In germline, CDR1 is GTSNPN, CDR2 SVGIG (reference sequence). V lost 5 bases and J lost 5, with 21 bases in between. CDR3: CAWAPPYAVETGELFF. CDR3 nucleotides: TGTGCCTGGGCCCCCCCCTACGCGGTAGAGACCGGGGAGCTGTTTTTT.

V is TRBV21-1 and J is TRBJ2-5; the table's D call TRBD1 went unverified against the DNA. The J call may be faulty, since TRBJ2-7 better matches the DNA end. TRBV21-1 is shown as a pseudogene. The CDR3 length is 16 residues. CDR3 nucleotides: TGTGCCAGCAGCATTCCCGGGACAGGGGGACCCTACGAGCAGTACTTC. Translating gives CASSIPGTGGPYEQYF.

The CDR3 coding sequence is TGTGCCAGCATCTACCGGACAGGGAGCGCTGAAGCTTTCTTT. Translation gives CASIYRTGSAEAFF. The chain employs TRBV6-5 and TRBJ1-1; the match to TRBD1 covers 8 bases. With 7 bases clipped from V and 6 bases from J, the junction kept 10 bases outside the gene matches. CDR3 length: 14 residues. Germline V gene lookup returns CDR1 MNHEY and CDR2 SVGAGI.

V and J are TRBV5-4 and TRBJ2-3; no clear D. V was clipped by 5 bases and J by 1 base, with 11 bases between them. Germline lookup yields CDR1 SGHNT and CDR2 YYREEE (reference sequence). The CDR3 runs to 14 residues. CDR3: CASRMNAGTDTQYF. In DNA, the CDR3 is TGTGCCAGCAGAATGAACGCGGGCACAGATACGCAGTATTTT.

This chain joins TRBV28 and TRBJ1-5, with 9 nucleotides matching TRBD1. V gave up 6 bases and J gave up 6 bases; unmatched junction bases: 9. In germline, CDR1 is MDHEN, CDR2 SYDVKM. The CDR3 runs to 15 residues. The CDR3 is CASSLHGQGSQPQHF. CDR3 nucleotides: TGTGCCAGCAGCCTACATGGACAGGGGAGTCAGCCCCAGCATTTT. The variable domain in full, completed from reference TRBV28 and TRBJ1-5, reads DVKVTQSSRYLVKRTGEKVFLECVQDMDHENMFWYRQDPGLGLRLIYFSYDVKMKEKGDIPEGYSVSREKKERFSLILESASTNQTSMYLCASSLHGQGSQPQHFGDGTRLSIL.

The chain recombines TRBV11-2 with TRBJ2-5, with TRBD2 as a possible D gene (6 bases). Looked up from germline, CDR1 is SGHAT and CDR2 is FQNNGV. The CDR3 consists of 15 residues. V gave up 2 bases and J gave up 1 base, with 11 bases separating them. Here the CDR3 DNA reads TGTGCCAGCAGCTTAATGGGCGGGATCCAAGAGACCCAGTACTTC. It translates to CASSLMGGIQETQYF.

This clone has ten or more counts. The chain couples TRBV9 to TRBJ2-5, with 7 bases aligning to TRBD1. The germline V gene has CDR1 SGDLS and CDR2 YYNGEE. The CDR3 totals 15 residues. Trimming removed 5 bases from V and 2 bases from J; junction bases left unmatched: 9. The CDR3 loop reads CASSRIQGPQETQYF. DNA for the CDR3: TGTGCCAGCAGTCGCATACAGGGGCCTCAAGAGACCCAGTACTTC.

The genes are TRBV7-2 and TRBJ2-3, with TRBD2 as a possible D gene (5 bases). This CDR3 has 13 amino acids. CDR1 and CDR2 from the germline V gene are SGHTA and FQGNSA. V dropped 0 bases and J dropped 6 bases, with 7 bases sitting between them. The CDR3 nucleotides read TGTGCCAGCAGCTTAGCGGAGGTGGATACGCAGTATTTT. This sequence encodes CASSLAEVDTQYF.

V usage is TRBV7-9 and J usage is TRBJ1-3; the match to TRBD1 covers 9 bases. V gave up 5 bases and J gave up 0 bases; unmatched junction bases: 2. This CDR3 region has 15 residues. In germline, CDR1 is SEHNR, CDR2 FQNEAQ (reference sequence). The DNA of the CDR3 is TGTGCCAGCAGCAGACAGGGGGGCTCTGGAAACACCATATATTTT. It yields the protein CASSRQGGSGNTIYF.

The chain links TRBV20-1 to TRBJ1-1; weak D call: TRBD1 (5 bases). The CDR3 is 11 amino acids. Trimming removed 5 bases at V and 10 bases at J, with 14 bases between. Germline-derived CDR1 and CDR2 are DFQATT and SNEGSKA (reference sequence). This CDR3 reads CSAQQVPPAFF. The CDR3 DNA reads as TGCAGTGCTCAACAGGTCCCGCCAGCTTTCTTT.

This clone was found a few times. CDR3 sequence (DNA): TGTGCCAGCAGTGGCTCACTAGCGGGAGACAGTGAGCAGTTCTTC. Amino acids: CASSGSLAGDSEQFF. The chain recombines TRBV6-4 with TRBJ2-1, with 11 bases fitting TRBD2. The germline CDR1 and CDR2 sequences are MRHNA and SNTAGT. J was trimmed by 9 bases and V by 4 bases; bases with no gene match: 8. CDR3 length equals 15 residues.

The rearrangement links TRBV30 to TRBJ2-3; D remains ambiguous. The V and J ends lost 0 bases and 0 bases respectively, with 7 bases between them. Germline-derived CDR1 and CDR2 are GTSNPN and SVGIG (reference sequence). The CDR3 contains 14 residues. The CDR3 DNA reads TGTGCCTGGAGTGTACTTAGCAGCACAGATACGCAGTATTTT. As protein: CAWSVLSSTDTQYF. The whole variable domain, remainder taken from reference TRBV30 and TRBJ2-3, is SQTIHQWPATLVQPVGSPLSLECTVEGTSNPNLYWYRQAAGRGLQLLFYSVGIGQISSEVPQNLSASRPQDRQFILSSKKLLLSDSGFYLCAWSVLSSTDTQYFGPGTRLTVL.

The CDR3 bases are TGTGCCAGCAGCTTAACCCCCGTCCCGGCCGGGGAGCTGTTTTTT. This encodes CASSLTPVPAGELFF. The chain joins TRBV7-9 to TRBJ2-2; D gene uncertain. The CDR3 sequence is 15 residues long. The germline V gene encodes CDR1 SEHNR and CDR2 FQNEAQ (reference sequence). Trimming pared 2 bases from V and 6 bases from J, leaving 13 bases between.

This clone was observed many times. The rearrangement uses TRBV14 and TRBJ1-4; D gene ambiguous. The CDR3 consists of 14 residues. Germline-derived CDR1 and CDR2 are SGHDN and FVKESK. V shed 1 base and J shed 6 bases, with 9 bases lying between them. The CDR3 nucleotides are TGTGCCAGCAGCCAAGTCGGAGGGTATGAAAAACTGTTTTTT. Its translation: CASSQVGGYEKLFF.

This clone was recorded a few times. The CDR3 protein is CASTTGGRLTNYGYTF. In nucleotides, the CDR3 is TGTGCCAGCACAACAGGGGGCAGGTTGACTAACTATGGCTACACCTTC. This chain uses TRBV28 with TRBJ1-2; 9 bases are shared with TRBD1. V was clipped by 7 bases and J by 0 bases; unmatched bases: 9. This CDR3 has 16 residues. From germline, CDR1 is MDHEN and CDR2 SYDVKM.

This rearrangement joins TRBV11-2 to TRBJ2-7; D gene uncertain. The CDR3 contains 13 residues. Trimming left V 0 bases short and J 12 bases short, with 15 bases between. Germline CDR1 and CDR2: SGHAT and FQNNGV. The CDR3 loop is CASSLDEVPIGYF. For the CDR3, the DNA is TGTGCCAGCAGCTTAGACGAGGTTCCGATCGGGTACTTC.

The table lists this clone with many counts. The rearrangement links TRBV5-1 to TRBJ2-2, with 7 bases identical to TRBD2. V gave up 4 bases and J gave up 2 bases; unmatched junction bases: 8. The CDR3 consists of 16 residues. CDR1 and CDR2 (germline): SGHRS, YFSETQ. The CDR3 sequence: CASSPLTSANTGELFF. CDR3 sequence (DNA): TGCGCCAGCAGCCCATTAACTAGCGCCAACACCGGGGAGCTGTTTTTT.

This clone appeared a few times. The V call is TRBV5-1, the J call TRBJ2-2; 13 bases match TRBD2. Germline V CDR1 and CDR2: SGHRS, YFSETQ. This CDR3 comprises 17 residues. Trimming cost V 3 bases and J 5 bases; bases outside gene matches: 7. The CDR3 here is CASSWTSGSPSTGELFF. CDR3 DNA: TGCGCCAGCAGCTGGACTAGCGGGAGCCCGAGTACCGGGGAGCTGTTTTTT.

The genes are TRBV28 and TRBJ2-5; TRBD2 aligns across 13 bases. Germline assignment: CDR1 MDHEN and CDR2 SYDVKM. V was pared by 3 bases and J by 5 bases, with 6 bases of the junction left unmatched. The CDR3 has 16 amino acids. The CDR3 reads CASSFHGLAGDETQYF. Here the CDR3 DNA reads TGTGCCAGCAGTTTTCACGGACTAGCGGGAGACGAGACCCAGTACTTC.

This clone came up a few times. CDR3 region: CASSNTFYEQYF. The CDR3 DNA sequence: TGTGCCAGCAGTAACACCTTCTACGAGCAGTACTTC. V and J are TRBV27 and TRBJ2-7, with D unclear. Germline loops: CDR1 MNHEY, CDR2 SMNVEV (reference sequence). Trimming removed 5 bases at V and 3 bases at J, with 8 bases between. The CDR3 spans 12 residues.